This T cell receptor (beta chain) was captured in a study of shared clonotypes between healthy human individuals. Study results and limitations: Shared clonotypes across all four donors exceeded non-shared ones in generation probability.

Trimming cost V 0 bases and J 4 bases, with 10 bases left between them. The germline gives CDR1 SGHDT, CDR2 YYEEEE. This CDR3 contains 15 residues. The assay was run at deep level. Each sorted subset replicate got 200 ng genomic DNA, tens of thousands of genomes. The table came from immunoSEQ multiplex PCR; TCRdb's copy has only in-frame clones and leaves some out. The sample shows 400,000 or so clones, about 96% of them seen only once. As regards this clone: Its antigen is as yet unknown.

The J gene is TRBJ1-4, the V gene TRBV5-6, with D unresolved. This TCR was sampled from a man aged 25 to 45 in good health. Sequencing was performed on memory CD8+ T cells sorted from blood. The subset denotes: CD45RO+ cells pooled with CCR7-negative TemRA cells. CDR3 sequence (DNA): TGTGCCAGCAGCTTGGAGGCCGGCCTTAATGAAAAACTGTTTTTT. As protein: CASSLEAGLNEKLFF.